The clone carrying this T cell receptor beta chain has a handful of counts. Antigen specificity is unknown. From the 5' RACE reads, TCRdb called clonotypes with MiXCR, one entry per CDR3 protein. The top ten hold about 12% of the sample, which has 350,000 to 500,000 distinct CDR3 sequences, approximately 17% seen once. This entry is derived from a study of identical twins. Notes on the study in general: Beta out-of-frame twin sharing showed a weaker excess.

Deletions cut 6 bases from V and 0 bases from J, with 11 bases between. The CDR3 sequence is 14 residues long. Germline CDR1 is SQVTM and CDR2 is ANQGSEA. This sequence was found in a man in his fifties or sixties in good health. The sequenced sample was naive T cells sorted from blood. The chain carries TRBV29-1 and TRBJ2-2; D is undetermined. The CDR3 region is CSVSFAANTGELFF. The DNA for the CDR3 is TGCAGCGTCTCGTTCGCCGCGAACACCGGGGAGCTGTTTTTT.